This passage covers 26 T cell receptor beta chains from one sample sequenced in a study of human T cells and chemical hapten exposure. One entry per CDR3 protein results from TCRdb running MiXCR on the RACE reads. The profile covers roughly 110,000 distinct CDR3 sequences, with 12% appearing a single time and 1.6% taken by the ten largest. The time point denotes: pre-sensitization, week 0. Sample treatment: therapeutic diphenylcyclopropenone sensitization with weekly scalp DPC. The source material was whole blood, sampled in connection with sensitization to the hapten diphenylcyclopropenone (DPC). These receptors were obtained from a woman aged 45-65 years with alopecia areata. Some clones in this sample may be carry-over from other donors' samples.

This clonotype showed up many times. V gene TRBV5-1 combines with J gene TRBJ1-1, with TRBD1 as a possible D gene (5 bases). This CDR3 spans 14 amino acids. Germline-derived CDR1 and CDR2 are SGHRS and YFSETQ. V gave up 3 bases and J gave up 0 bases, with 9 bases separating them. This chain's CDR3 is CASSWDEMNTEAFF. The CDR3 bases are TGCGCCAGCAGCTGGGACGAGATGAACACTGAAGCTTTCTTT. Full variable domain (outside the CDR3, taken from reference TRBV5-1 and TRBJ1-1): KAGVTQTPRYLIKTRGQQVTLSCSPISGHRSVSWYQQTPGQGLQFLFEYFSETQRNKGNFPGRFSGRQFSNSRSEMNVSTLELGDSALYLCASSWDEMNTEAFFGQGTRLTVV.

V gene TRBV5-4 combines with J gene TRBJ2-3; 7 bases map to TRBD2. J gave up 4 bases and V 1 base, and 6 bases lay outside the gene matches. CDR1 is SGHNT, CDR2 YYREEE, per germline (reference sequence). There are 15 residues in the CDR3. The CDR3: CASSLRAGEADTQYF. For the CDR3, the DNA is TGTGCCAGCAGCTTGAGGGCGGGAGAGGCAGATACGCAGTATTTT. Variable domain in full (rest from reference TRBV5-4 and TRBJ2-3): ETGVTQSPTHLIKTRGQQVTLRCSSQSGHNTVSWYQQALGQGPQFIFQYYREEENGRGNFPPRFSGLQFPNYSSELNVNALELDDSALYLCASSLRAGEADTQYFGPGTRLTVL.

This clonotype was detected many times. V gene TRBV20-1 combines with J gene TRBJ2-7; 11 nucleotides line up with TRBD2. J lost 1 base, V lost 4 bases, and 6 bases had no gene match. This CDR3 spans 15 amino acids. Germline V gene sequence: CDR1 DFQATT, CDR2 SNEGSKA (reference sequence). The CDR3 region is CSATFSGGASYEQYF. The CDR3 DNA is TGCAGTGCTACCTTTAGCGGGGGGGCGTCCTACGAGCAGTACTTC.

This clonotype was seen a handful of times. The chain is built from TRBV10-1 and TRBJ2-5; 9 bases are shared with TRBD1. J was trimmed by 5 bases and V by 5 bases; bases with no gene match: 6. The CDR3 consists of 14 residues. CDR1 and CDR2 from the germline V gene are WNHNN and SYGVQD (reference sequence). The CDR3 loop is CASSPGTGMETQYF. DNA of the CDR3: TGCGCCAGCAGTCCCGGGACAGGGATGGAGACCCAGTACTTC.

This clonotype was observed a handful of times. The chain uses TRBV5-1 and TRBJ2-5, with D possibly called TRBD1 or TRBD2 (5 bases each). This CDR3 region has 15 residues. CDR1 is SGHRS, CDR2 YFSETQ, per germline. Trimming left V 4 bases short and J 0 bases short, with 13 bases between. Here the CDR3 reads CASSLLGADQETQYF. The CDR3 DNA reads as TGCGCCAGCAGCCTCCTCGGGGCTGACCAAGAGACCCAGTACTTC.

The sample holds a few counts of this clonotype. The chain couples TRBV7-2 to TRBJ2-3, with D maybe TRBD2 (6 bases). The CDR3 covers 16 residues. The ends were cut back, 0 bases at V and 2 bases at J, with 12 bases in the middle. CDR1 SGHTA and CDR2 FQGNSA come from the germline V gene. CDR3 coding DNA: TGTGCCAGCAGCTTAGCCCGGGGCGGGGTCACAGATACGCAGTATTTT. Its translation: CASSLARGGVTDTQYF.

This clonotype was seen only a few times. In DNA, the CDR3 is TGTGCCAGCAGTGAATTAAAGAACACTGAAGCTTTCTTT. This translates into CASSELKNTEAFF. The J gene is TRBJ1-1, the V gene TRBV6-1; no reliable D call. This CDR3 is 13 amino acids long. The V end was cut by 2 bases, the J end by 1 base, with 5 bases between. Germline-derived CDR1 and CDR2 are MNHNS and SASEGT.

This chain connects TRBV5-1 to TRBJ2-3; 8 nucleotides agree with TRBD2. The V segment lost 2 bases and the J segment 0 bases; nucleotides outside the gene matches: 11. CDR3 size: 18 residues. Germline V gene lookup returns CDR1 SGHRS and CDR2 YFSETQ. CDR3 sequence: CASSFRLARTMSTDTQYF. The CDR3 DNA reads as TGCGCCAGCAGCTTCCGACTAGCGAGGACGATGAGCACAGATACGCAGTATTTT.

This clonotype was counted a few times. This chain joins TRBV19 and TRBJ2-4, with a tentative D call TRBD1 (5 bases). The V end lost 5 bases, the J end lost 3 bases, and 14 bases lay between the germline ends. The length of the CDR3 is 15 residues. The germline V gene has CDR1 LNHDA and CDR2 SQIVND (reference sequence). The CDR3 region is CASSQGVVGKNIQYF. DNA of the CDR3: TGTGCCAGTAGTCAGGGCGTTGTAGGCAAAAACATTCAGTACTTC.

This clonotype has ten or more counts. The rearrangement joins TRBV5-1 to TRBJ1-1; D may be TRBD1 (5 bases). Trimming cost V 1 base and J 3 bases, with 19 bases left between them. Per germline, CDR1 SGHRS and CDR2 YFSETQ. The CDR3 is 17 amino acids. In DNA, the CDR3 is TGCGCCAGCAGCTTGATAGGGGAAACGAGGGAGTACACTGAAGCTTTCTTT. Its translation: CASSLIGETREYTEAFF.

The rearrangement links TRBV4-3 to TRBJ1-1; unclear D gene. Germline V lookup: CDR1 LGHNA, CDR2 YSLEER. Trimming cost V 0 bases and J 6 bases, with 14 bases left between them. The CDR3 has 15 amino acids. The CDR3 coding sequence is TGCGCCAGCAGCCAAGATTTTAGGGATGCGGCTGAAGCTTTCTTT. Its translation: CASSQDFRDAAEAFF.

This clonotype was found many times. This chain links TRBV3-1 with TRBJ2-7; perhaps TRBD2 as D (5 bases). This CDR3 is 13 amino acids long. The germline CDR1 and CDR2 sequences are LGHDT and YNNKEL (reference sequence). Trimming left V 1 base short and J 5 bases short, with 9 bases between. CDR3 DNA sequence: TGTGCCAGCAGCCAAGTCGACGGGAACGAGCAGTACTTC. Amino acid sequence: CASSQVDGNEQYF.

This clonotype has just a few counts. The rearrangement uses TRBV4-1 and TRBJ2-7; 7 nucleotides match TRBD2. CDR1 is MGHRA and CDR2 is YSYEKL in the germline V gene. V was clipped by 3 bases and J by 2 bases; unmatched bases: 4. This CDR3 has 14 amino acids. CDR3 loop: CASSHREGTYEQYF. CDR3 nucleotide sequence: TGCGCCAGCAGCCATAGGGAGGGGACCTACGAGCAGTACTTC.

This clonotype was counted ten times or more. The chain recombines TRBV18 with TRBJ1-2; perhaps TRBD1 as D (6 bases). The CDR3 covers 17 residues. V was clipped by 0 bases and J by 8 bases, with 22 bases between them. The germline CDR1 and CDR2 sequences are KGHSH and LQKENI. CDR3 loop: CASSPPSRGTRGGGYTF. The CDR3 DNA reads TGTGCCAGCTCACCACCGAGTAGGGGGACACGCGGAGGCGGCTACACCTTC.

The rearrangement joins TRBV11-2 to TRBJ1-1, with D tentatively TRBD1 (6 bases). The CDR3 is 15 residues long. CDR1 and CDR2 (germline): SGHAT, FQNNGV. V lost 5 bases to trimming and J lost 1 base, with 14 bases between them. Written as DNA, the CDR3 is TGTGCCAGCAGCCGTCACAGGGTCCAGAACACTGAAGCTTTCTTT. This sequence encodes CASSRHRVQNTEAFF.

There are a few counts of this clonotype. The genes are TRBV12-3 or TRBV12-4 and TRBJ2-3; a possible D gene is TRBD2 (6 bases). The germline V and J ends were trimmed by 0 bases and 2 bases, with 9 bases remaining between them. The CDR3 is 15 residues long. The CDR3 nucleotides read TGTGCCAGCAGTTTAGCGGGGGGATACACAGATACGCAGTATTTT. Its translation is CASSLAGGYTDTQYF.

This clonotype was picked up many times. The genes are TRBV14 and TRBJ2-1; perhaps TRBD2 as D (7 bases). Per the germline V gene, CDR1 is SGHDN and CDR2 is FVKESK. The V end was cut by 4 bases, the J end by 2 bases, with 15 bases between. The CDR3 covers 16 residues. The CDR3 protein is CASSRHGGGPYNEQFF. In DNA, the CDR3 is TGTGCCAGCAGCCGTCACGGCGGGGGCCCCTACAATGAGCAGTTCTTC.

In this sample, this clonotype turned up a few times. The genes are TRBV28 and TRBJ1-2; D is ambiguous. The germline V and J ends were trimmed by 8 bases and 5 bases, with 6 bases remaining between them. This CDR3 has 10 amino acids. Germline loops: CDR1 MDHEN, CDR2 SYDVKM. CDR3 coding DNA: TGTGCCAGCGGCTCTTATGGCTACACCTTC. This codes for CASGSYGYTF.

The table lists this clonotype with many counts. This sequence joins TRBV9 and TRBJ2-3; tentatively, D is TRBD2 (6 bases). Trimming shortened V by 4 bases and J by 1 base, and 16 bases separated the two germline ends. Looked up from germline, CDR1 is SGDLS and CDR2 is YYNGEE. This CDR3 is built from 16 residues. CDR3 bases: TGTGCCAGCAGCACTCGGCTAGCGTTGGGCACAGATACGCAGTATTTT. Amino acids: CASSTRLALGTDTQYF.

This clonotype was seen at least ten times. The chain combines TRBV7-2 with TRBJ1-1; tentatively, D is TRBD1 (6 bases). CDR3 size: 13 residues. CDR1 SGHTA and CDR2 FQGNSA come from the germline V gene. V was cut by 1 base and J by 7 bases, with 10 bases left in between. The CDR3 spells CASSLGWGLEAFF. The CDR3, as DNA: TGTGCCAGCAGCTTAGGTTGGGGGCTTGAAGCTTTCTTT.

V usage is TRBV5-1 and J usage is TRBJ2-1, with D possibly being TRBD1 or TRBD2 (7 bases each). Trimming removed 3 bases from V and 2 bases from J, with 12 bases in between. Germline V gene data show CDR1 as SGHRS and CDR2 as YFSETQ. The length of the CDR3 is 15 residues. This chain's CDR3 is CASSSQGGPYNEQFF. The CDR3 nucleotides are TGCGCCAGCAGCTCCCAGGGGGGGCCCTACAATGAGCAGTTCTTC.

This chain connects TRBV2 to TRBJ2-2; D is unresolved. Germline CDR1 SNHLY, CDR2 FYNNEI. V was shortened by 2 bases and J by 2 bases, with 3 bases between the two germline ends. The CDR3 loop spans 13 amino acids. As DNA, the CDR3 is TGTGCCAGCAGTGAATTTAACACCGGGGAGCTGTTTTTT. Translation gives CASSEFNTGELFF.

This clonotype appeared a few times. The chain has TRBV7-9 and TRBJ2-3, with D perhaps TRBD1 (5 bases). The ends were cut back, 4 bases at V and 0 bases at J, with 8 bases in the middle. The V gene's germline CDR1 is SEHNR and CDR2 FQNEAQ (reference sequence). The CDR3 totals 14 residues. The CDR3 loop is CASSYTGSTDTQYF. CDR3 bases: TGTGCCAGCAGCTACACAGGAAGCACAGATACGCAGTATTTT.

The chain combines TRBV20-1 with TRBJ2-7, with TRBD2 identical over 11 bases. In germline, CDR1 is DFQATT, CDR2 SNEGSKA (reference sequence). CDR3 size: 15 residues. V trimming: 3 bases; J trimming: 1 base; junction bases outside the gene matches: 5. DNA for the CDR3: TGCAGTGCTAGTACTAGCGGGAGAGGTTCCTACGAGCAGTACTTC. Translating gives CSASTSGRGSYEQYF.

The chain is built from TRBV7-2 and TRBJ2-1; D is ambiguous. CDR1 is SGHTA, CDR2 FQGNSA, per germline. V was pared by 0 bases and J by 5 bases, with 8 bases between. This CDR3 has 14 amino acids. CDR3 region: CASSLAPSNNEQFF. The CDR3 coding sequence is TGTGCCAGCAGCTTAGCCCCGTCCAACAATGAGCAGTTCTTC.

The sample holds many counts of this clonotype. V usage is TRBV7-8 and J usage is TRBJ1-5, with a weak D call TRBD1 (6 bases). Germline V gene sequence: CDR1 SGHVS, CDR2 FQNEAQ. V was pared by 5 bases and J by 1 base, with 9 bases between. This CDR3 comprises 14 residues. Here the CDR3 reads CASSGQGSNQPQHF. For the CDR3, the DNA is TGTGCCAGCAGCGGGCAGGGGAGCAATCAGCCCCAGCATTTT.